Below, 17 T cell receptor beta chains from the same sample are listed, as sequenced in a study of shared clonotypes between healthy human individuals. The table came from immunoSEQ multiplex PCR; TCRdb's copy has only in-frame clones and leaves some out. The table includes about 960,000 clones, over 60% detected once. What was sequenced was memory CD4+ T cells sorted from blood. Noted subset: CD45RA-negative fraction. The receptors come from a young man in good health.

CDR3 sequence: CASSLMFPGTASGNTIYF. The DNA for the CDR3 is TGCGCCAGCAGCTTGATGTTTCCGGGGACAGCCTCTGGAAACACCATATATTTT. The J gene is TRBJ1-3, the V gene TRBV5-1; 7 bases are shared with TRBD1. The CDR3 is 18 residues long. Germline trimming cut 1 base from V and 0 bases from J; bases unmatched to any gene: 10. Looked up from germline, CDR1 is SGHRS and CDR2 is YFSETQ.

CDR3 in amino acids: CASSVGPGGTDTQYF. The DNA for the CDR3 is TGTGCCAGCAGCGTAGGTCCCGGAGGCACAGATACGCAGTATTTT. This chain uses TRBV9 with TRBJ2-3, with D hard to call. Germline CDR1 reads SGDLS; CDR2 reads YYNGEE. V was pared by 0 bases and J by 1 base, with 9 bases between. There are 15 residues in the CDR3.

This clone was seen more than once but under ten times. This rearrangement joins TRBV5-1 to TRBJ1-2; D gene uncertain. V was clipped by 0 bases and J by 7 bases, with 13 bases between them. Germline-derived CDR1 and CDR2 are SGHRS and YFSETQ. The CDR3 spans 14 residues. CDR3 bases: TGCGCCAGCAGCTTGGAGGACCAACCCCGTGGCTACACCTTC. As protein: CASSLEDQPRGYTF.

The sample holds a few counts of this clone. The genes are TRBV19 and TRBJ1-1; D remains ambiguous. Trimming pared 6 bases from V and 1 base from J, leaving 9 bases between. Germline V gene lookup returns CDR1 LNHDA and CDR2 SQIVND (reference sequence). This CDR3 contains 13 residues. This chain's CDR3 is CASSSRENTEAFF. In DNA, the CDR3 is TGTGCCAGTAGCTCTCGGGAGAACACTGAAGCTTTCTTT.

The V and J genes are TRBV28 and TRBJ1-5; the D is unclear. The CDR3 has 13 amino acids. V was trimmed by 5 bases and J by 9 bases, leaving 14 bases between them. Germline-derived CDR1 and CDR2 are MDHEN and SYDVKM. CDR3 in amino acids: CASSTKGMVPQHF. The DNA for the CDR3 is TGTGCCAGCAGTACAAAAGGGATGGTGCCCCAGCATTTT.

V and J are TRBV5-1 and TRBJ2-1; 9 bases line up with TRBD2. This CDR3 comprises 16 residues. V lost 0 bases to trimming and J lost 4 bases; unmatched junction nucleotides: 5. CDR1 and CDR2 from the germline V gene are SGHRS and YFSETQ. CDR3 amino acids: CASSLDLAGPYNEQFF. The CDR3, as DNA: TGCGCCAGCAGCTTGGATCTAGCGGGGCCTTACAATGAGCAGTTCTTC.

This clone has more than one count but fewer than ten. The chain recombines TRBV18 with TRBJ2-3; D perhaps matches TRBD2 (6 bases). The CDR3 is 16 residues long. Germline CDR1 KGHSH, CDR2 LQKENI. V was cut by 6 bases and J by 0 bases, with 16 bases left in between. CDR3 DNA sequence: TGTGCCAGCTCCCTACTACCGGGACTTAGCACAGATACGCAGTATTTT. It translates to CASSLLPGLSTDTQYF.

Concerning this clone itself: The sample has other DNA sequences that encode this CDR3 too. This sequence joins TRBV29-1 and TRBJ2-5; no reliable D call. The V and J ends lost 0 bases and 2 bases respectively, with 4 bases between them. The CDR3 is 12 residues long. Germline loops: CDR1 SQVTM, CDR2 ANQGSEA. CDR3 DNA: TGCAGCGTTGAAGAACTGCAAGAGACCCAGTACTTC. It specifies CSVEELQETQYF.

Here the CDR3 DNA reads TGTGCCAGCAGGGACAGAACAACTAATGAAAAACTGTTTTTT. Residues: CASRDRTTNEKLFF. The genes are TRBV6-1 and TRBJ1-4; perhaps TRBD1 as D (6 bases). The length of the CDR3 is 14 residues. Germline CDR1 reads MNHNS; CDR2 reads SASEGT. V lost 6 bases, J lost 0 bases, and 8 bases lay in between.

The chain links TRBV5-1 to TRBJ1-2; the D gene is possibly TRBD1 (6 bases). The germline V gene encodes CDR1 SGHRS and CDR2 YFSETQ. This CDR3 has 15 amino acids. Trimming pared 3 bases from V and 5 bases from J, leaving 17 bases between. CDR3: CASSSSGGATYGYTF. The CDR3 nucleotides are TGCGCCAGCAGCTCGAGCGGGGGCGCAACTTATGGCTACACCTTC.

The gene calls are TRBV18 and TRBJ2-7, with 7 positions matching TRBD1. J gave up 0 bases and V 4 bases, and 6 bases lay outside the gene matches. The CDR3 is 15 amino acids. CDR1 and CDR2 (germline): KGHSH, LQKENI. The CDR3 DNA is TGTGCCAGCTCACTCCTACAGGGGAGCTCCTACGAGCAGTACTTC. Residues: CASSLLQGSSYEQYF.

The chain recombines TRBV4-1 with TRBJ2-5; TRBD2 is a possible D gene (6 bases). The CDR3 sequence is 17 residues long. V was trimmed by 1 base and J by 4 bases, leaving 19 bases between them. The germline V gene has CDR1 MGHRA and CDR2 YSYEKL. As DNA, the CDR3 is TGCGCCAGCAGCCAAGTCGGAGGGTTTTTACTGAGAGAGACCCAGTACTTC. This translates into CASSQVGGFLLRETQYF.

V usage is TRBV19 and J usage is TRBJ2-5; D is possibly TRBD2 (6 bases). Germline V gene lookup returns CDR1 LNHDA and CDR2 SQIVND (reference sequence). Deletions cut 1 base from V and 4 bases from J, with 10 bases between. This CDR3 has 14 residues. This chain's CDR3 is CASSIAGDRETQYF. CDR3 DNA sequence: TGTGCCAGTAGTATAGCGGGGGATCGAGAGACCCAGTACTTC. Together with reference TRBV19 and TRBJ2-5, the CDR3 gives the full variable domain: DGGITQSPKYLFRKEGQNVTLSCEQNLNHDAMYWYRQDPGQGLRLIYYSQIVNDFQKGDIAEGYSVSREKKESFPLTVTSAQKNPTAFYLCASSIAGDRETQYFGPGTRLLVL.

The V and J genes are TRBV13 and TRBJ2-7; D is unclear. The CDR3 totals 14 residues. The V end was cut by 5 bases, the J end by 7 bases, with 18 bases between. Germline V gene data show CDR1 as PRHDT and CDR2 as FYEKMQ (reference sequence). In nucleotides, the CDR3 is TGTGCCAGCAGCACCTGGGCAGGCCTGGGGGAGCAGTACTTC. Its translation: CASSTWAGLGEQYF.

The chain has TRBV28 and TRBJ2-2; possible D gene TRBD2, 5 bases. V lost 7 bases and J lost 6, with 9 bases in between. The CDR3 is made up of 12 amino acids. Germline CDR1 is MDHEN and CDR2 is SYDVKM. CDR3 protein: CASMWGAGELFF. The CDR3 nucleotides read TGTGCCAGCATGTGGGGAGCCGGGGAGCTGTTTTTT.

This clone came up a few times. Germline and junction disagree at one end, which may indicate a read error. The chain couples TRBV27 to TRBJ1-1, with D uncertain. This CDR3 region has 14 residues. Germline V lookup: CDR1 MNHEY, CDR2 SMNVEV (reference sequence). CDR3 in amino acids: CASRFGPNLGEAFF. The CDR3 DNA reads as TGTGCCAGCCGTTTTGGGCCGAATCTCGGGGAAGCTTTCTTT.

V gene TRBV19 combines with J gene TRBJ1-3; possible D gene TRBD1, 5 bases. Germline assignment: CDR1 LNHDA and CDR2 SQIVND (reference sequence). The ends were cut back, 5 bases at V and 0 bases at J, with 8 bases in the middle. The CDR3 totals 14 residues. Here the CDR3 reads CASSSTDSGNTIYF. CDR3 DNA: TGTGCCAGTAGTTCGACAGACTCTGGAAACACCATATATTTT. Supplemented by reference TRBV19 and TRBJ1-3, the full variable domain reads DGGITQSPKYLFRKEGQNVTLSCEQNLNHDAMYWYRQDPGQGLRLIYYSQIVNDFQKGDIAEGYSVSREKKESFPLTVTSAQKNPTAFYLCASSSTDSGNTIYFGEGSWLTVV.